The subject of this entry is one T cell receptor (beta chain). The record originates from a study of blood T cell repertoires in COVID-19. Study details: Donors in the United States, Italy and Spain gave samples during acute or convalescent COVID-19.

The CDR3 runs to 13 residues. V gave up 6 bases and J gave up 14 bases; unmatched junction bases: 15. Germline-derived CDR1 and CDR2 are MNHEY and SMNVEV (reference sequence). Generated by immunoSEQ multiplex PCR, the TCRdb table keeps only in-frame clones and is missing some. The repertoire holds over 400,000 clones, with about nine tenths as singletons. J is TRBJ1-2 and V is TRBV27; 7 bases fit TRBD1. The TCR originated in a young woman with active or convalescent COVID-19. Sequenced sample: peripheral blood. For the CDR3, the DNA is TGTGCCAGCAGACCCCACGCACGACAGGGCAAAACCTTC. This gives the protein CASRPHARQGKTF.